This TCR beta chain was sequenced for a study of blood T cell repertoires in COVID-19. Study details: Collection of acute and convalescent COVID-19 samples took place in the United States, Italy and Spain. The cDNA or gDNA used as material had been derived from T cells, B-cell-depleted T cells, or PBMCs.

Authors' processing steps: Amplification of reference gene primers provided the estimated nucleated cell counts. Only in-frame clones appear in the TCRdb table, and some are missing; sequencing was by immunoSEQ multiplex PCR. The V and J calls and clone size are taken from that table; D and trimming were inferred from the DNA. The data hold about 160,000 clones, with approximately 81% observed a single time. This CDR3 has 14 amino acids. CDR1 and CDR2 from the germline V gene are SGHKS and YYEKEE (reference sequence). V lost 4 bases and J lost 6, with 14 bases in between. The source is a human donor with acute or convalescent COVID-19. The donor label of this sample is uncertain. The rearrangement links TRBV5-5 to TRBJ1-5, with unresolved D. The specimen sequenced was peripheral blood. The CDR3 DNA is TGTGCCAGCAGCGCGGTGGGAGGGAGTCAGCCCCAGCATTTT. It specifies CASSAVGGSQPQHF.